This TCR beta chain came from a study of radiotherapy plus CTLA-4 blockade in lung cancer. The CDR3 consists of 14 residues. Trimming pared 0 bases from V and 4 bases from J, leaving 10 bases between. Per the germline V gene, CDR1 is SGDLS and CDR2 is YYNGEE. TCRdb's copy holds only in-frame clones and misses some; the assay was immunoSEQ multiplex PCR. The sample holds about 38,000 clones, about 68% seen once. Source: peripheral blood, taken from a patient treated with radiotherapy plus ipilimumab. The genes are TRBV9 and TRBJ2-5; maybe TRBD1 (6 bases). This receptor was identified in a human donor with non-small cell lung cancer who had stable disease on radiotherapy plus ipilimumab. This chain's CDR3 is CASSVGGQGETQYF. The DNA for the CDR3 is TGTGCCAGCAGCGTAGGGGGGCAGGGAGAGACCCAGTACTTC.